This T cell receptor beta chain originates from a study of CD8 T cells in ankylosing spondylitis. As to this clonotype: Its matching antigen is unknown.

Making use of molecular barcodes, quantitative 5'-RACE generated TCR beta libraries. In TCRdb, the 5' RACE reads were re-called with MiXCR into one record per CDR3 protein. The sample yields fewer than 650,000 distinct CDR3 sequences, roughly 13% seen once. Whole-study results and caveats: Clones tied to disease were said to be significantly enriched in matched ankylosing spondylitis synovial fluid. A TCR beta motif made of fewer than 10 highly homologous variants seemed typical of ankylosing spondylitis blood.

This receptor was identified in a male donor with ankylosing spondylitis. Sequenced: blood, either unsorted or a sorted T cell fraction (not recorded which).

The CDR3 bases are TGCGCCAGCAGCCCGTCACGATCTAACTATGGCTACACCTTC. As protein: CASSPSRSNYGYTF. The rearrangement links TRBV5-1 to TRBJ1-2, with D uncertain. The length of the CDR3 is 14 residues. Germline CDR1 SGHRS, CDR2 YFSETQ. The V and J ends lost 4 bases and 0 bases respectively, with 10 bases between them.